This entry lists 27 T cell receptor beta chains sequenced from one sample in a study of blood T cell repertoires in COVID-19. This table comes from immunoSEQ multiplex PCR, and its TCRdb copy is limited to in-frame clones, with some not included. The sample holds 250,000 to 300,000 clones, roughly nine tenths seen once. Sequencing was performed on PBMCs or T cells enriched from blood (not recorded which). Receptors were obtained from a human donor in a cohort exposed to, infected with or recovered from COVID-19 (not recorded which). The donor label of this sample is uncertain.

There are a few counts of this clone. CDR3 region: CASSLHRVTGELFF. The CDR3 region has the DNA TGTGCCAGCAGCTTACACAGGGTCACCGGGGAGCTGTTTTTT. The chain links TRBV4-2 to TRBJ2-2; D is perhaps TRBD1 (6 bases). The CDR3 loop spans 14 amino acids. Germline V lookup: CDR1 LGHNA, CDR2 YNFKEQ. The V end lost 5 bases, the J end lost 4 bases, and 11 bases lay between the germline ends.

This clone was found a few times. The chain recombines TRBV7-6 with TRBJ2-7; perhaps TRBD2 as D (7 bases). The CDR3 is made up of 15 amino acids. Trimming took off 0 bases at V and 5 bases at J, with 14 bases between the two ends. The germline V gene has CDR1 SGHVS and CDR2 FNYEAQ. The CDR3 DNA is TGTGCCAGCAGCTTAGCTTTGGCGGGGGACAACGAGCAGTACTTC. Translation gives CASSLALAGDNEQYF.

The chain links TRBV5-6 to TRBJ1-6, with 7 bases that match TRBD1. The CDR3 consists of 16 residues. Unmatched junction bases numbered 7, after V lost 1 base and J lost 6 bases. Germline V gene sequence: CDR1 SGHDT, CDR2 YYEEEE. CDR3 sequence reads: CASSLIRQGGNSPLHF. Here the CDR3 DNA reads TGTGCCAGCAGCTTGATTAGACAGGGAGGTAATTCACCCCTCCACTTT.

V gene TRBV18 combines with J gene TRBJ1-4, with D unclear. Germline CDR1 and CDR2: KGHSH and LQKENI. V was cut by 3 bases and J by 5 bases, with 16 bases left in between. This CDR3 is 16 amino acids long. CDR3: CASSPRVLYENEKLFF. The CDR3 DNA reads TGTGCCAGCTCACCTCGAGTTTTATATGAAAATGAAAAACTGTTTTTT.

This clone was detected only once. The V and J genes are TRBV11-2 and TRBJ1-6; the D is unclear. This CDR3 is 16 amino acids long. Germline V gives CDR1 SGHAT, CDR2 FQNNGV. V lost 6 bases and J 8 bases, leaving 20 bases between the germline ends. The CDR3 DNA sequence: TGTGCCAGCAGTTTATCTATCCGGGGTCCGGATTCACCCCTCCACTTT. It specifies CASSLSIRGPDSPLHF.

The J gene is TRBJ2-7, the V gene TRBV30; 9 bases align to TRBD1. Germline V gene data show CDR1 as GTSNPN and CDR2 as SVGIG (reference sequence). The CDR3 totals 12 residues. Losses at the gene ends were 8 bases for V and 2 bases for J; bases not matched to a gene: 4. The CDR3: CATGTGPYEQYF. The CDR3 nucleotides are TGTGCCACTGGGACAGGGCCCTACGAGCAGTACTTC.

The rearrangement joins TRBV5-1 to TRBJ1-3; tentative D call: TRBD1 (5 bases). CDR3 length: 16 residues. Germline-derived CDR1 and CDR2 are SGHRS and YFSETQ. The V end lost 0 bases, the J end lost 0 bases, and 10 bases lay between the germline ends. CDR3 nucleotide sequence: TGCGCCAGCAGCTTGGGACAGAGTTCCTCTGGAAACACCATATATTTT. It translates to CASSLGQSSSGNTIYF.

V and J are TRBV20-1 and TRBJ2-1, with 7 bases that match TRBD2. This CDR3 contains 15 residues. Germline-derived CDR1 and CDR2 are DFQATT and SNEGSKA (reference sequence). The V gene end was trimmed by 3 bases and the J gene end by 3 bases; junction bases not matched to a gene: 8. The CDR3 nucleotides are TGCAGTGCTAGTAGGGGAGCGGGGAGCTACAATGAGCAGTTCTTC. This gives the protein CSASRGAGSYNEQFF.

This clone was detected once. The rearrangement uses TRBV5-1 and TRBJ1-3; D is possibly TRBD1 (6 bases). The CDR3 has 15 residues. The germline V and J ends were trimmed by 0 bases and 2 bases, with 9 bases remaining between them. CDR1 SGHRS and CDR2 YFSETQ come from the germline V gene. The CDR3 DNA is TGCGCCAGCAGCTTGGGAGGGGGAACTGGAAACACCATATATTTT. Translated: CASSLGGGTGNTIYF.

The rearrangement links TRBV18 to TRBJ1-6; 8 positions agree with TRBD1. Germline lookup yields CDR1 KGHSH and CDR2 LQKENI. This CDR3 is 17 amino acids long. The J segment lost 1 base and the V segment lost 6 bases, leaving 8 bases of the junction unmatched. DNA for the CDR3: TGTGCCAGCTCGCCCACAGGGGGACGGTCCTATAATTCACCCCTCCACTTT. Protein: CASSPTGGRSYNSPLHF.

This clone turned up a few times. The gene calls are TRBV6-6 and TRBJ2-7; D may be TRBD1 (6 bases). CDR3 length equals 15 residues. The V and J ends lost 2 bases and 6 bases respectively, with 17 bases between them. Germline CDR1 and CDR2: MNHNY and SVGAGI (reference sequence). CDR3 nucleotides: TGTGCCAGCAGTTACCGGGACAAATCCCCTTCCGAGCAGTACTTC. Residues: CASSYRDKSPSEQYF.

The chain employs TRBV30 and TRBJ2-1; a weak D match, TRBD1 (5 bases). CDR3 size: 11 residues. Germline lookup yields CDR1 GTSNPN and CDR2 SVGIG (reference sequence). With 6 bases removed from V and 4 bases from J, the gap between germline ends came to 7 bases. The CDR3 region is CACAGYNEQFF. In nucleotides, the CDR3 is TGTGCCTGTGCAGGGTACAATGAGCAGTTCTTC.

This clone was seen once. The chain is built from TRBV5-1 and TRBJ2-3; 8 positions agree with TRBD1. The CDR3 contains 15 residues. The V segment lost 2 bases and the J segment 2 bases; nucleotides outside the gene matches: 4. Germline CDR1 reads SGHRS; CDR2 reads YFSETQ. The CDR3 DNA sequence: TGCGCCAGCAGCTTTGGACAGGGCCTCACAGATACGCAGTATTTT. Encoded protein: CASSFGQGLTDTQYF.

The genes are TRBV7-2 and TRBJ1-5; D possibly corresponds to TRBD1 (6 bases). The CDR3 spans 16 residues. V was shortened by 5 bases and J by 0 bases, with 14 bases between the two germline ends. CDR1 is SGHTA and CDR2 is FQGNSA in the germline V gene. DNA for the CDR3: TGTGCCAGCAGCATACAGGGTACGTTTAGCAATCAGCCCCAGCATTTT. It codes for CASSIQGTFSNQPQHF.

This chain connects TRBV19 to TRBJ2-1; TRBD2 aligns across 11 bases. CDR3 size: 15 residues. V trimming: 4 bases; J trimming: 7 bases; junction bases outside the gene matches: 6. Germline CDR1 LNHDA, CDR2 SQIVND (reference sequence). The CDR3 loop is CASSSWTSGWNEQFF. CDR3 DNA sequence: TGTGCCAGTAGTAGTTGGACTAGCGGGTGGAATGAGCAGTTCTTC.

J is TRBJ2-1 and V is TRBV25-1; D call uncertain. There are 12 residues in the CDR3. Germline loops: CDR1 MGHDK, CDR2 SYGVNS. V was shortened by 4 bases and J by 5 bases, with 6 bases between the two germline ends. The CDR3 bases are TGTGCCAGCAGTGCCCTAGACAATGAGCAGTTCTTC. It translates to CASSALDNEQFF.

The gene calls are TRBV27 and TRBJ1-2, with 10 bases identical to TRBD1. This CDR3 is 16 amino acids long. The germline V gene encodes CDR1 MNHEY and CDR2 SMNVEV (reference sequence). V lost 4 bases, J lost 5 bases, and 10 bases stayed unmatched. The CDR3 sequence: CASSSLGTGVRYGYTF. In DNA, the CDR3 is TGTGCCAGCAGTTCCCTTGGGACAGGGGTTCGGTATGGCTACACCTTC.

The rearrangement joins TRBV3-1 (or the pseudogene TRBV3-2) to TRBJ1-6; no definite D call. Germline loops: CDR1 LGHDT, CDR2 YNNKEL (reference sequence). CDR3 length equals 16 residues. The V end lost 4 bases, the J end lost 0 bases, and 10 bases lay between the germline ends. CDR3 in amino acids: CASSPQESSYNSPLHF. CDR3 bases: TGTGCCAGCAGCCCCCAGGAAAGCTCCTATAATTCACCCCTCCACTTT.

V and J are TRBV18 and TRBJ1-6; 10 nucleotides agree with TRBD1. The CDR3 consists of 17 residues. The V gene's germline CDR1 is KGHSH and CDR2 LQKENI. V gave up 3 bases and J gave up 1 base; unmatched junction bases: 3. CDR3 sequence reads: CASSPKDRGSYNSPLHF. CDR3 DNA: TGTGCCAGCTCACCGAAGGACAGGGGGTCCTATAATTCACCCCTCCACTTT.

The V call is TRBV7-2, the J call TRBJ2-7; 8 bases are a match to TRBD2. The CDR3 has 14 amino acids. V lost 3 bases and J lost 5; bases outside the gene matches: 6. Germline V gives CDR1 SGHTA, CDR2 FQGNSA. This CDR3 reads CASSFTGGLDEQYF. In DNA, the CDR3 is TGTGCCAGCAGCTTTACGGGGGGGCTCGACGAGCAGTACTTC.

V usage is TRBV7-6 and J usage is TRBJ2-3; D ambiguous. V was shortened by 4 bases and J by 0 bases, with 5 bases between the two germline ends. The CDR3 is made up of 13 amino acids. CDR1 and CDR2 (germline): SGHVS, FNYEAQ. In nucleotides, the CDR3 is TGTGCCAGCAGCTCCCCTAGCACAGATACGCAGTATTTT. As protein: CASSSPSTDTQYF.

The chain uses TRBV7-6 and TRBJ1-1; 9 bases map to TRBD1. Germline V gene data show CDR1 as SGHVS and CDR2 as FNYEAQ. The CDR3 is made up of 14 amino acids. The junction had 4 bases not matched to a gene; V was cut back by 5 bases and J by 3 bases. CDR3 nucleotides: TGTGCCAGCAGCCCCCGGACAGGGGACACTGAAGCTTTCTTT. Its protein product is CASSPRTGDTEAFF.

This rearrangement joins TRBV2 to TRBJ2-3; D unresolved. The CDR3 contains 18 residues. The germline CDR1 and CDR2 sequences are SNHLY and FYNNEI. The V end lost 1 base, the J end lost 5 bases, and 22 bases lay between the germline ends. The CDR3 sequence: CASSEVPLPEYRGDTQYF. DNA of the CDR3: TGTGCCAGCAGTGAAGTGCCACTGCCTGAGTATAGAGGAGATACGCAGTATTTT.

CDR3 in amino acids: CASSAGTSRWQETQYF. The CDR3 nucleotides read TGTGCCAGCAGCGCGGGAACTTCCCGTTGGCAAGAGACCCAGTACTTC. The genes are TRBV7-2 and TRBJ2-5, with a tentative D call TRBD2 (6 bases). V dropped 5 bases and J dropped 2 bases, with 18 bases sitting between them. Looked up from germline, CDR1 is SGHTA and CDR2 is FQGNSA. This CDR3 is built from 16 residues.

The genes are TRBV4-2 and TRBJ2-3; TRBD2 matches 8 bases. This CDR3 is 18 amino acids long. Germline-derived CDR1 and CDR2 are LGHNA and YNFKEQ. Germline trimming cut 0 bases from V and 3 bases from J; bases unmatched to any gene: 11. The CDR3 reads CASSQEGASAGGTDTQYF. CDR3 nucleotides: TGTGCCAGCAGCCAAGAAGGGGCTTCGGCGGGGGGAACAGATACGCAGTATTTT.

This sequence joins TRBV11-2 and TRBJ1-3; 11 bases are shared with TRBD1. CDR1 is SGHAT and CDR2 is FQNNGV in the germline V gene. The CDR3 covers 18 residues. The J segment lost 2 bases and the V segment lost 1 base, leaving 7 bases of the junction unmatched. CDR3: CASSLARGQGAPGNTIYF. Written as DNA, the CDR3 is TGTGCCAGCAGCTTAGCCCGAGGACAGGGGGCGCCTGGAAACACCATATATTTT.

The table lists this clone with a count of one. The chain recombines TRBV27 with TRBJ2-1; 9 positions match TRBD2. The V and J ends lost 2 bases and 4 bases, in that order; junction bases with no gene match: 3. Germline CDR1 is MNHEY and CDR2 is SMNVEV (reference sequence). The CDR3 contains 15 residues. In DNA form, the CDR3 reads TGTGCCAGCAGTTTAGCGGGGGGGGTATACAATGAGCAGTTCTTC. Its translation is CASSLAGGVYNEQFF.